This TCR beta chain is from a study of beta chain features in type 1 diabetes. Study-wide points: Shorter TCRB CDR3s, moderately but significantly so, marked every one of the four CD4+ subsets in Type 1 diabetes patients.

On this clone: Its antigen is not known.

Trimming took off 1 base at V and 7 bases at J, with 19 bases between the two ends. The CDR3 runs to 16 residues. The V gene's germline CDR1 is SEHNR and CDR2 FQNEAQ (reference sequence). The isolated RNA, all of it, was reverse transcribed, so expressed TCRB transcripts were what got sequenced. Libraries were prepared by immunoSEQ multiplex PCR; TCRdb keeps only in-frame clonotypes and omits some of them. Counted here are around 260,000 clones, about a fifth occurring once; the ten biggest clones make up less than 0.03%. The sequence was obtained from a woman in her 40s with type 1 diabetes. The sequencing sample was made of naive CD4+ T cells from blood. The gene calls are TRBV7-9 and TRBJ1-2; a weak D match, TRBD1 (5 bases). The CDR3 protein is CASSLDGARVRSGYTF. The CDR3 coding sequence is TGTGCCAGCAGCTTAGATGGGGCCAGGGTTCGTTCTGGCTACACCTTC.